A selection of T cell receptor beta chains follows, all from one sample in a study of T cell responses to AZD1222 COVID-19 vaccine. Sequenced by immunoSEQ multiplex PCR; TCRdb stores in-frame clones only, minus some. The table shows tens of thousands of clones, with 80% occurring only once. Sequenced here: peripheral blood, sampled on day 0 of AZD1222 vaccination. The source of these receptors is an adult in good health. The CDR3 runs from the conserved cysteine through the conserved F or W. D genes are given only for firm matches. For some rows the clone size is stated as once, few or many, or as a class when expanded; others skip it.

cdr3_aa: CASSSRLGSPLHF; cdr3_nt: TGTGCCAGCAGCTCTCGTCTAGGCTCACCCCTCCACTTT; v_call: TRBV5-6; cdr3_length: 13; d_call: NA; clone_size: NA; j_call: TRBJ1-6
cdr3_aa: CASSDPLGAGGTNEQFF; cdr3_nt: TGTGCCAGCAGTGACCCCCTTGGGGCAGGGGGCACGAATGAGCAGTTCTTC; v_call: TRBV28; cdr3_length: 17; d_call: TRBD1; clone_size: NA; j_call: TRBJ2-1
cdr3_aa: CASSRTPVDTQYF; cdr3_nt: TGTGCCAGCTCCCGAACCCCAGTCGATACGCAGTATTTT; v_call: TRBV18; cdr3_length: 13; d_call: NA; clone_size: NA; j_call: TRBJ2-3
cdr3_aa: CAWSRSVNTEAFF; cdr3_nt: TGTGCCTGGAGTCGGAGCGTGAACACTGAAGCTTTCTTT; v_call: TRBV30; cdr3_length: 13; d_call: NA; clone_size: once; j_call: TRBJ1-1
cdr3_aa: CASSRPMGLAVYEQYF; cdr3_nt: TGTGCCAGCAGCCGACCGATGGGACTGGCTGTCTACGAGCAGTACTTC; v_call: TRBV11-2; cdr3_length: 16; d_call: NA; clone_size: NA; j_call: TRBJ2-7
cdr3_aa: CASSKPGQPQHF; cdr3_nt: TGTGCCAGCTCCAAACCAGGCCAGCCCCAGCATTTT; v_call: TRBV18; cdr3_length: 12; d_call: NA; clone_size: NA; j_call: TRBJ1-5
cdr3_aa: CASSLWDRGNRPQHF; cdr3_nt: TGCGCCAGCAGCCTTTGGGACAGAGGCAATCGGCCCCAGCATTTT; v_call: TRBV4-1; cdr3_length: 15; d_call: TRBD1; clone_size: NA; j_call: TRBJ1-5
cdr3_aa: CASNGNTIYF; cdr3_nt: TGTGCCAGCAATGGAAACACCATATATTTT; v_call: TRBV28; cdr3_length: 10; d_call: NA; clone_size: few; j_call: TRBJ1-3
cdr3_aa: CASSLLANRGDGYTF; cdr3_nt: TGCGCCAGCAGCCTTCTTGCCAACAGGGGCGATGGCTACACCTTC; v_call: TRBV5-1; cdr3_length: 15; d_call: TRBD1; clone_size: NA; j_call: TRBJ1-2
cdr3_aa: CASSESGGTEAFF; cdr3_nt: TGTGCCAGCAGTGAGTCAGGGGGCACTGAAGCTTTCTTT; v_call: TRBV28; cdr3_length: 13; d_call: TRBD1; clone_size: once; j_call: TRBJ1-1
cdr3_aa: CASSRGYSNQPQHF; cdr3_nt: TGTGCCAGCAGCAGAGGGTATAGCAATCAGCCCCAGCATTTT; v_call: TRBV5-6; cdr3_length: 14; d_call: NA; clone_size: NA; j_call: TRBJ1-5
cdr3_aa: CALGGADSPLHF; cdr3_nt: TGTGCCCTAGGCGGGGCTGATTCACCCCTCCACTTT; v_call: TRBV10-3; cdr3_length: 12; d_call: NA; clone_size: NA; j_call: TRBJ1-6
cdr3_aa: CASSLGPNTIYF; cdr3_nt: TGTGCCAGCAGCTTAGGTCCAAACACCATATATTTT; v_call: TRBV11-2; cdr3_length: 12; d_call: NA; clone_size: NA; j_call: TRBJ1-3
cdr3_aa: CASSQVKGQPVNSPLHF; cdr3_nt: TGCGCCAGCAGCCAAGTCAAGGGACAGCCTGTTAATTCACCCCTCCACTTT; v_call: TRBV4-1; cdr3_length: 17; d_call: TRBD1; clone_size: few; j_call: TRBJ1-6
cdr3_aa: CAWGETGGEKFHNEKLFF; cdr3_nt: TGTGCCTGGGGGGAGACAGGGGGCGAAAAGTTTCACAATGAAAAACTGTTTTTT; v_call: TRBV30; cdr3_length: 18; d_call: TRBD1; clone_size: NA; j_call: TRBJ1-4
cdr3_aa: CASSQVLLRTGDTNYGYTF; cdr3_nt: TGCGCCAGCAGCCAAGTCCTTCTTAGGACAGGGGACACTAACTATGGCTACACCTTC; v_call: TRBV4-1; cdr3_length: 19; d_call: TRBD1; clone_size: NA; j_call: TRBJ1-2
cdr3_aa: CASSQAGGPPDTQYF; cdr3_nt: TGTGCCAGCAGCCAAGCGGGGGGGCCCCCAGATACGCAGTATTTT; v_call: TRBV14; cdr3_length: 15; d_call: TRBD2; clone_size: NA; j_call: TRBJ2-3